These 29 T cell receptor beta chains share one sample of origin, sequenced in a study of regulatory and conventional T cells in breast cancer (dated by TCRdb to 2015 to 2017). Receptor amplification or capture employed PCR. The data were produced on an Illumina MiSeq. The public reads were quality trimmed at Q25 with fastp and then assembled into clones with MiXCR by TCRdb, keeping productive beta chains. For every CDR3 protein sequence, its rows merge into one entry that carries the most common genes and DNA. The sample yields approximately 9,500 distinct CDR3 sequences; about a third were counted once. The top ten constitute approximately 6.1% of the sample. The sample was conventional T cells from blood. The receptors derive from a male donor in good health.

This clonotype counts as medium-sized (0.01 to 0.1%). This chain connects TRBV18 to TRBJ1-2, with TRBD1 identical over 7 bases. The CDR3 is 15 amino acids. The J segment lost 7 bases and the V segment lost 3 bases, leaving 11 bases of the junction unmatched. CDR1 is KGHSH, CDR2 LQKENI, per germline. CDR3: CASSPFGEGASGYTF. The DNA of the CDR3 is TGTGCCAGCTCACCGTTCGGGGAGGGGGCATCTGGCTACACCTTC.

This clonotype occurred once. CDR3 loop: CASSPRQGGTEAFF. CDR3 nucleotide sequence: TGTGCCAGCAGCCCAAGACAGGGAGGGACTGAAGCTTTCTTT. This chain connects TRBV6-1 to TRBJ1-1; 7 bases map to TRBD1. The CDR3 consists of 14 residues. With 6 bases clipped from V and 5 bases from J, the junction kept 9 bases outside the gene matches. Germline V gene sequence: CDR1 MNHNS, CDR2 SASEGT.

In the case of this clonotype: The CDR3 does not end in the conserved phenylalanine or tryptophan, so this is likely a read error. V and J are TRBV6-2 or TRBV6-3 and TRBJ1-5; 8 bases agree with TRBD1. In germline, CDR1 is MNHEY, CDR2 SVGEGT. With V trimmed by 6 bases and J by 7 bases, 5 bases remained unmatched. The CDR3 consists of 13 residues. The CDR3 loop reads CASRQGGDQPQHL. The DNA for the CDR3 is TGTGCCAGCAGACAGGGGGGAGACCAGCCCCAGCATCTT.

This clonotype rates as medium-sized. This chain joins TRBV4-1 and TRBJ1-1, with TRBD1 identical over 7 bases. The CDR3 loop spans 15 amino acids. Germline trimming cut 3 bases from V and 3 bases from J; bases unmatched to any gene: 7. The V gene's germline CDR1 is MGHRA and CDR2 YSYEKL. As DNA, the CDR3 is TGCGCCAGCAGCCATCCGGACAGGAGGGACACTGAAGCTTTCTTT. It is translated as CASSHPDRRDTEAFF.

Comments on this clonotype: This sequence may be a read error, since a much larger clone differs from it by one base. The chain joins TRBV18 to TRBJ2-7; D possibly matches TRBD1 or TRBD2 (5 bases each). CDR1 is KGHSH, CDR2 LQKENI, per germline. There are 14 residues in the CDR3. Here the CDR3 DNA reads TGTACCAGCTCCCGGGGACGGAACCAGTACGAGCAGTACTTC. Translation: CTSSRGRNQYEQYF.

A few counts support this clonotype. The V and J genes are TRBV7-3 and TRBJ2-3; D perhaps matches TRBD1 (6 bases). Between the trimmed V and J ends, which lost 5 bases and 1 base, there was a span of 13 bases. The CDR3 is 15 residues long. Germline values: CDR1 SGHTA, CDR2 FQGTGA. DNA of the CDR3: TGTGCCAGCAGCGCGACAGGAGTCGGCACAGATACGCAGTATTTT. Protein: CASSATGVGTDTQYF.

This clonotype has a handful of counts. The genes are TRBV5-1 and TRBJ2-7; 8 bases fit TRBD2. The length of the CDR3 is 15 residues. V trimming: 2 bases; J trimming: 4 bases; junction bases outside the gene matches: 8. Germline V gene sequence: CDR1 SGHRS, CDR2 YFSETQ. This chain's CDR3 is CASSLSAGGVYEQYF. The DNA for the CDR3 is TGCGCCAGCAGCTTAAGCGCGGGGGGCGTTTACGAGCAGTACTTC.

This clonotype ranks as medium-sized. The chain recombines TRBV20-1 with TRBJ2-1, with D perhaps TRBD1 (6 bases). CDR3 length equals 14 residues. V gave up 5 bases and J gave up 4 bases, with 15 bases separating them. Germline V gene lookup returns CDR1 DFQATT and CDR2 SNEGSKA (reference sequence). The CDR3 sequence is CSAYDQGTYNEQFF. The CDR3 DNA reads as TGCAGTGCTTATGACCAGGGGACGTACAATGAGCAGTTCTTC.

This clonotype has just a few counts. The rearrangement uses TRBV7-2 and TRBJ2-7; D ambiguous. Germline V gives CDR1 SGHTA, CDR2 FQGNSA. The ends were cut back, 1 base at V and 0 bases at J, with 10 bases in the middle. There are 15 residues in the CDR3. The CDR3 region is CASSLGVSLSYEQYF. For the CDR3, the DNA is TGTGCCAGCAGCTTAGGAGTCTCCCTCTCCTACGAGCAGTACTTC. Full variable domain (missing parts from reference TRBV7-2 and TRBJ2-7): GAGVSQSPSNKVTEKGKDVELRCDPISGHTALYWYRQSLGQGLEFLIYFQGNSAPDKSGLPSDRFSAERTGGSVSTLTIQRTQQEDSAVYLCASSLGVSLSYEQYFGPGTRLTVT.

Within the sample, this clonotype is medium-sized. The chain has TRBV11-2 and TRBJ2-7; D is undetermined. The CDR3 is 13 residues long. Trimming removed 5 bases from V and 5 bases from J, with 13 bases in between. The germline CDR1 and CDR2 sequences are SGHAT and FQNNGV. The CDR3 DNA reads as TGTGCCAGCAGCCGCTTCATTCGGCACGAGCAGTACTTC. This translates into CASSRFIRHEQYF.

The rearrangement links TRBV7-2 to TRBJ2-2; D is undetermined. CDR1 is SGHTA, CDR2 FQGNSA, per germline. This CDR3 has 15 residues. V gave up 6 bases and J gave up 0 bases, with 11 bases separating them. DNA for the CDR3: TGTGCCAGCAGTACCGGGCCCCCGAACACCGGGGAGCTGTTTTTT. This codes for CASSTGPPNTGELFF.

The chain employs TRBV7-2 and TRBJ1-1; TRBD1 might be the D (6 bases). The CDR3 is 13 residues long. The germline gives CDR1 SGHTA, CDR2 FQGNSA. V was cut by 8 bases and J by 1 base, with 11 bases left in between. CDR3 residues: CASRLQGNTEAFF. Written as DNA, the CDR3 is TGTGCCAGCCGGCTACAGGGGAACACTGAAGCTTTCTTT.

This clonotype was observed a handful of times. The chain recombines TRBV4-2 with TRBJ2-7, with D possibly being TRBD1 (6 bases). The CDR3 loop spans 15 amino acids. V lost 0 bases to trimming and J lost 2 bases, with 11 bases between them. The germline V gene has CDR1 LGHNA and CDR2 YNFKEQ. CDR3 residues: CASSQDQGQTYEQYF. DNA of the CDR3: TGTGCCAGCAGCCAAGATCAGGGACAAACCTACGAGCAGTACTTC.

This clonotype was detected only a few times. Here the CDR3 DNA reads TGTGCCAGCAGCAAGACTTACGCCTATAATTCACCCCTCCACTTT. Encoded protein: CASSKTYAYNSPLHF. The V call is TRBV6-2 or TRBV6-3, the J call TRBJ1-6; no firm D call. V shed 6 bases and J shed 2 bases, with 11 bases lying between them. Germline V gene data show CDR1 as MNHEY and CDR2 as SVGEGT. This CDR3 has 15 residues.

This clonotype came up once. The chain has TRBV24-1 and TRBJ2-4; D gene unclear. This CDR3 has 16 amino acids. Trimming pared 3 bases from V and 1 base from J, leaving 12 bases between. Looked up from germline, CDR1 is KGHDR and CDR2 is SFDVKD. The CDR3 protein is CATSDPDPAAKNIQYF. DNA for the CDR3: TGTGCCACCAGTGATCCTGACCCGGCGGCCAAAAACATTCAGTACTTC.

This chain connects TRBV5-5 to TRBJ1-3, with 9 nucleotides matching TRBD1. V shed 4 bases and J 0 bases; nucleotides not matched to a gene: 5. The germline CDR1 and CDR2 sequences are SGHKS and YYEKEE (reference sequence). The CDR3 covers 16 residues. The CDR3 loop is CASSTGQGPSGNTIYF. CDR3 nucleotides: TGTGCCAGCAGCACGGGACAGGGCCCCTCTGGAAACACCATATATTTT.

As regards this clonotype: This may arise from a read error, as a much more abundant clone is one base away. V and J are TRBV20-1 and TRBJ1-1, with D tentatively TRBD1 (6 bases). CDR1 is DFQATT and CDR2 is SNEGSKA in the germline V gene (reference sequence). The CDR3 has 15 residues. The CDR3 DNA reads TGCAGTGCTACCCTTTTACAGGGAATCGGCACTGAAACTTTCTTT. Translated: CSATLLQGIGTETFF.

The chain uses TRBV3-1 and TRBJ1-1; a weak D match, TRBD1 (6 bases). This CDR3 region has 15 residues. The V and J ends lost 2 bases and 1 base respectively, with 11 bases between them. Germline CDR1 and CDR2: LGHDT and YNNKEL (reference sequence). The CDR3 DNA is TGTGCCAGCAGCCAATTCGGGGGCGCGAACACTGAAGCTTTCTTT. The encoded protein is CASSQFGGANTEAFF. The entire variable domain, with the rest obtained from reference TRBV3-1 and TRBJ1-1, is as follows: DTAVSQTPKYLVTQMGNDKSIKCEQNLGHDTMYWYKQDSKKFLKIMFSYNNKELIINETVPNRFSPKSPDKAHLNLHINSLELGDSAVYFCASSQFGGANTEAFFGQGTRLTVV.

This clonotype has a handful of counts. The rearrangement joins TRBV15 to TRBJ2-1; TRBD2 is a possible D gene (6 bases). Trimming pared 5 bases from V and 5 bases from J, leaving 19 bases between. Germline assignment: CDR1 LNHNV and CDR2 YYDKDF (reference sequence). The CDR3 loop spans 16 amino acids. CDR3 residues: CATSVGTGLTNNEQFF. CDR3 DNA: TGTGCCACCAGCGTAGGGACGGGACTGACTAACAATGAGCAGTTCTTC.

This clonotype occurred a few times. V usage is TRBV18 and J usage is TRBJ2-1; tentatively, D is TRBD2 (5 bases). Trimming took 4 bases from V and 6 from J, leaving 16 bases between them. Germline CDR1 KGHSH, CDR2 LQKENI. CDR3 length equals 15 residues. The CDR3 loop is CASSLQGLLSNEQFF. The CDR3 DNA follows: TGTGCCAGCTCACTACAAGGACTTCTCTCCAATGAGCAGTTCTTC.

The CDR3 region is CSAPPTGNVLTF. CDR3 nucleotide sequence: TGCAGTGCTCCCCCTACGGGCAACGTCCTGACTTTC. The gene calls are TRBV20-1 and TRBJ2-6; D is undetermined. Looked up from germline, CDR1 is DFQATT and CDR2 is SNEGSKA (reference sequence). Trimming cost V 5 bases and J 9 bases, with 11 bases left between them. The CDR3 has 12 residues.

A note on this clonotype: The junction differs from germline at one of its ends, possibly a read error. This rearrangement joins TRBV2 to TRBJ1-2; D unclear. From germline, CDR1 is SNHLY and CDR2 FYNNEI. The CDR3 contains 11 residues. Here the CDR3 reads CASSEARPSHF. Here the CDR3 DNA reads TGTGCCAGCAGTGAAGCCAGGCCATCCCACTTC. The variable domain in full, completed from reference TRBV2 and TRBJ1-2, reads EPEVTQTPSHQVTQMGQEVILRCVPISNHLYFYWYRQILGQKVEFLVSFYNNEISEKSEIFDDQFSVERPDGSNFTLKIRSTKLEDSAMYFCASSEARPSHFGSGTRLTVV.

This clonotype was seen more than once but under ten times. The chain is built from TRBV7-9 and TRBJ2-7, with D possibly called TRBD1 or TRBD2 (5 bases each). The CDR3 runs to 14 residues. The germline V gene encodes CDR1 SEHNR and CDR2 FQNEAQ (reference sequence). Deletions cut 3 bases from V and 0 bases from J, with 9 bases between. The CDR3 DNA sequence: TGTGCCAGCAGCTTGGCAGGGACCTCCTACGAGCAGTACTTC. Protein product: CASSLAGTSYEQYF.

As concerns this clonotype: At one end the junction does not follow the germline gene, possibly because of a read error. The chain recombines TRBV6-2 or TRBV6-3 with TRBJ1-5; possible D gene TRBD1, 6 bases. The CDR3 totals 14 residues. The germline V gene has CDR1 MNHEY and CDR2 SVGEGT. The CDR3 region is CAGRLQGTGQPQHF. CDR3 sequence (DNA): TGTGCCGGCAGACTTCAGGGGACGGGTCAGCCCCAGCATTTT.

The V gene is TRBV27, the J gene TRBJ2-1; 11 bases fit TRBD2. Germline V gives CDR1 MNHEY, CDR2 SMNVEV (reference sequence). The CDR3 is made up of 14 amino acids. The V gene end was trimmed by 6 bases and the J gene end by 11 bases; junction bases not matched to a gene: 9. CDR3 sequence (DNA): TGTGCCAGCAGGGTAGCGGGGGGGCCGTTCAAGCAGTTCTTC. Translating it yields CASRVAGGPFKQFF.

V gene TRBV5-1 combines with J gene TRBJ2-5; the match to TRBD2 covers 9 bases. The length of the CDR3 is 14 residues. The J segment lost 4 bases and the V segment lost 1 base, leaving 2 bases of the junction unmatched. CDR1 SGHRS and CDR2 YFSETQ come from the germline V gene. The CDR3 nucleotides read TGCGCCAGCAGCTTGCTAGCGGGGACAGAGACCCAGTACTTC. It specifies CASSLLAGTETQYF.

This clonotype rates as large. This chain connects TRBV4-2 to TRBJ1-2; 11 bases are a match to TRBD1. In germline, CDR1 is LGHNA, CDR2 YNFKEQ. The CDR3 totals 17 residues. With 1 base clipped from V and 4 bases from J, the junction kept 8 bases outside the gene matches. The CDR3 sequence is CASSQAYRTGGVYGYTF. The CDR3, as DNA: TGTGCCAGCAGCCAAGCTTACCGGACAGGGGGCGTCTATGGCTACACCTTC.

The chain couples TRBV6-6 to TRBJ2-3; TRBD1 is a possible D gene (5 bases). This CDR3 has 14 residues. Trimming stripped 2 bases from V and 4 bases from J, with 10 bases between. The germline CDR1 and CDR2 sequences are MNHNY and SVGAGI (reference sequence). For the CDR3, the DNA is TGTGCCAGCAGTTACGCAGGGTTCGCAGATACGCAGTATTTT. It yields the protein CASSYAGFADTQYF.

The genes are TRBV20-1 and TRBJ2-3, with 9 bases fitting TRBD2. This CDR3 is built from 13 residues. J was trimmed by 6 bases and V by 5 bases; bases with no gene match: 6. Germline-derived CDR1 and CDR2 are DFQATT and SNEGSKA (reference sequence). This chain's CDR3 is CSAAGTSKDTQYF. CDR3 in DNA: TGCAGTGCTGCCGGGACTAGCAAGGATACGCAGTATTTT.